The clone carrying this TCR beta chain was seen at least ten times. The data stem from a study of regulatory T cells in long-lasting Graves disease. Arm-PCR of CDR3 regions and iRepertoire HTBI primers were used to build TCR beta libraries. MiXCR was run by TCRdb on the multiplex PCR reads, yielding one entry per CDR3 protein. Here the sample spans about 520,000 distinct CDR3 sequences, approximately 12% being singletons. The V gene end was trimmed by 7 bases and the J gene end by 4 bases; junction bases not matched to a gene: 12. Germline loops: CDR1 GTSNPN, CDR2 SVGIG (reference sequence). The CDR3 contains 15 residues. Time point noted: newly diagnosed GD, antithyroid drugs for less than 3 months. The authors made the TCR library using RNA they extracted from PBMCs. A further study also used this sample, focusing on T cells in Graves' hyperthyroidism and ophthalmopathy.

The V call is TRBV30, the J call TRBJ2-1, with 8 bases fitting TRBD2. The sample consisted of peripheral blood mononuclear cells (PBMCs), taken at new diagnosis, from a patient treated with antithyroid drugs. This TCR was recovered from a woman between 25 and 40 years old with Graves disease. The CDR3 is CASKPELAEYNEQFF. As DNA, the CDR3 is TGTGCCTCTAAACCGGAACTAGCGGAATACAATGAGCAGTTCTTC.